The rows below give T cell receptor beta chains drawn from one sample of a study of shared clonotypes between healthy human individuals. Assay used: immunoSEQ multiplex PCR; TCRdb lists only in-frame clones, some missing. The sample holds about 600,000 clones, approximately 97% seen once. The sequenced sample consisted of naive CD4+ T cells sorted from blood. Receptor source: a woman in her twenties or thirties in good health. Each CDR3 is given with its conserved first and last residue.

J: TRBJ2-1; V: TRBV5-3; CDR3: CARSLNNQGELNEQFF
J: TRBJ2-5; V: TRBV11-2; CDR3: CASSLGLAGHQETQYF
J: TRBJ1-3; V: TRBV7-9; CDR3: CASSLGGKEVGNTIYF
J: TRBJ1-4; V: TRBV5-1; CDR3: CASSLGQGAVEKLFF
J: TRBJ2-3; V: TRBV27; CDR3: CASSLSWRVGTDTQYF
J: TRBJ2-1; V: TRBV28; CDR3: CASIAGQGYNEQFF
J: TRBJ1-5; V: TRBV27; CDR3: CASSLSGNQPQHF
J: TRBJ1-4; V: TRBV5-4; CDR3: CASSPPGSEKLFF
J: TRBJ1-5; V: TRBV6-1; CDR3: CATTGGISNQPQHF
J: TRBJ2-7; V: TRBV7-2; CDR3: CASSLGGLYYEQYF